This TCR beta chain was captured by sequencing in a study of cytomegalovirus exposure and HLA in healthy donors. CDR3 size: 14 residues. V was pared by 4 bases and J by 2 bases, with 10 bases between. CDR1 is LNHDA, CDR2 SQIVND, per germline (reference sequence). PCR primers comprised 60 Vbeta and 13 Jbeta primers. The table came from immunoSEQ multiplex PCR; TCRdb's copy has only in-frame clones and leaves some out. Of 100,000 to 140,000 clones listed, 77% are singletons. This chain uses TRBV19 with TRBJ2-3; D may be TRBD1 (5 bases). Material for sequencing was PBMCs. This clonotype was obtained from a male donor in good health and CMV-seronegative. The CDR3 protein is CASSTDRDTDTQYF. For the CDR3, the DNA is TGTGCCAGTAGTACCGACAGAGACACAGATACGCAGTATTTT.